Listed below are T cell receptor beta chains from one sample, sequenced in a study of cytomegalovirus exposure and HLA in healthy donors. Sequencing used immunoSEQ multiplex PCR; TCRdb keeps in-frame clones, though not all of them. The data show about 240,000 clones, about 80% seen once. The sample comprised PBMCs. These receptors all stem from a woman aged 55 to 70 in good health and CMV-seropositive. Both conserved end residues are part of each CDR3. The order of the fields is V gene, J gene, D gene, clone size, CDR3 DNA, CDR3 protein. The D gene is left open where the match is weak. The size entry is marked missing in some rows and otherwise reads once, few, many or a size class.

>TRBV9|TRBJ2-7|TRBD1|.
TGTGCCAGCAGCCCGGGACAGAGCTCCTACGAGCAGTACTTC
CASSPGQSSYEQYF
>TRBV25-1|TRBJ1-3|TRBD1|.
TGTGCCAGCAGTCCACGGACAGGGGGAAACACCATATATTTT
CASSPRTGGNTIYF
>TRBV7-9|TRBJ1-1|TRBD1|.
TGTTCCAGCCACAGGGGACTTTCGATGAACACTGAAGCTTTCTTT
CSSHRGLSMNTEAFF
>TRBV12-2|TRBJ2-2|.|.
TGTGCAAGTCGCTTAGATATCACCGGGGAGCTGTTTTTT
CASRLDITGELFF
>TRBV5-4|TRBJ1-6|TRBD1|.
TGTGCCAGCAGCTTGGCAGGGGGGAATTCACCCCTCCACTTT
CASSLAGGNSPLHF
>TRBV19|TRBJ2-2|TRBD2|once
TGTGCCAGTGAGGTAGCGGGAGTTCGGAACACCGGGGAGCTGTTTTTT
CASEVAGVRNTGELFF
>TRBV6-1|TRBJ2-1|.|.
TGTGCCAGCAGATGGAGTGAGCAGTTCTTC
CASRWSEQFF
>TRBV7-2|TRBJ2-1|.|.
TGTGCCAGCAGCTTATCTAGATACAATGAGCAGTTCTTC
CASSLSRYNEQFF
>TRBV19|TRBJ1-4|.|.
TGTGCCAGTAGATTGAGGGCTAATGAAAAACTGTTTTTT
CASRLRANEKLFF
>TRBV9|TRBJ1-3|.|.
TGTGCCAGCAGCGCTGACGGGGTTGCGGACGACACCATATATTTT
CASSADGVADDTIYF
>TRBV7-9|TRBJ1-1|.|.
TGTTCCAGCAGCTTGCGGGAGTGGGACACTGAAGCTTTCTTT
CSSSLREWDTEAFF
>TRBV29-1|TRBJ2-3|.|.
TGCAGCGTTGAAAAAGCTGATACGCAGTATTTT
CSVEKADTQYF
>TRBV27|TRBJ1-1|.|.
TGTGCCAGCAGTTTATCGGACAGCACTGAAGCTTTCTTT
CASSLSDSTEAFF
>TRBV18|TRBJ1-1|.|few
TGTGCCAGCTCACCCTCCGGGTACACTGAAGCTTTCTTT
CASSPSGYTEAFF
>TRBV9|TRBJ2-2|TRBD2|.
TGTGCCAGCAGTCTTACTAGCGGGGCGAACACCGGGGAGCTGTTTTTT
CASSLTSGANTGELFF
>TRBV7-8|TRBJ1-2|.|.
TGTGCCAGCAGCTTAGCCCGACGGCTAGACTATGGCTACACCTTC
CASSLARRLDYGYTF
>TRBV14|TRBJ2-3|TRBD2|.
TGTGCCAGCAGCCATCCCGGACTAGCGGGAACAGATACGCAGTATTTT
CASSHPGLAGTDTQYF
>TRBV6-9|TRBJ2-7|TRBD1|.
TGTGCCAGCAGTTCCCGGACAGGAGATAGCTCCTACGAGCAGTACTTC
CASSSRTGDSSYEQYF
>TRBV7-2|TRBJ2-7|.|.
TGTGCCAGCAGCTTGGGTTCGACTGCCTACGAGCAGTACTTC
CASSLGSTAYEQYF
>TRBV28|TRBJ2-3|TRBD2|.
TGTGCCAGCAGTTCCCGGGGAGCGGGAGGCGGAGATACGCAGTATTTT
CASSSRGAGGGDTQYF
>TRBV19|TRBJ2-7|TRBD1|.
TGTGCCAGTAGTCCCCGCCCGGGACAGGGGTACGAGCAGTACTTC
CASSPRPGQGYEQYF
>TRBV6-5|TRBJ1-3|.|.
TGTGCCAGCAGTTACTCGGGCCCACTCACGGACACCATATATTTT
CASSYSGPLTDTIYF
>TRBV5-1|TRBJ2-3|.|.
TGCGCCAGCAACCTACCCGGCACAGATACGCAGTATTTT
CASNLPGTDTQYF
>TRBV5-4|TRBJ1-3|TRBD1|few
TGTGCCAGCAGCTTGAAGGCCCAAGGACAGGGCAGAAACACCATATATTTT
CASSLKAQGQGRNTIYF
>TRBV6-5|TRBJ2-2|.|.
TGTGCCACCAAAAGCCGGGGTAACACCGGGGAGCTGTTTTTT
CATKSRGNTGELFF
>TRBV28|TRBJ2-1|.|.
TGTGCCAGCAGTTTGGGGGGGGCAGGAGGTGAGCAGTTCTTC
CASSLGGAGGEQFF
>TRBV5-5|TRBJ1-1|TRBD1|.
TGTGCCAGCAGCTCTCCGACAGGGATGAACACTGAAGCTTTCTTT
CASSSPTGMNTEAFF
>TRBV7-6|TRBJ2-1|TRBD2|few
TGTGCCAGCAGCTTAAGAGACAGGGCACTAGCGGGAGGGTACAATGAGCAGTTCTTC
CASSLRDRALAGGYNEQFF
>TRBV27|TRBJ2-3|TRBD1|few
TGTGCCAGCGTTGACAGGGGGCCGGTTTTAGATACGCAGTATTTT
CASVDRGPVLDTQYF
>TRBV5-5|TRBJ2-3|TRBD1|.
TGTGCCAGCAGCTTCAGAGGGACAGGTCTTGCTAGCACAGATACGCAGTATTTT
CASSFRGTGLASTDTQYF
>TRBV2|TRBJ2-2|.|.
TGTGCCAGCAGTTTTCCAAGATACTCGCCTAAAACGAACACCGGGGAGCTGTTTTTT
CASSFPRYSPKTNTGELFF
>TRBV7-9|TRBJ2-3|TRBD2|.
TGTGCCAGCAGCTTAGATCGGTGGGAGCGGGGGTATACGCAGTATTTT
CASSLDRWERGYTQYF
>TRBV6-5|TRBJ1-2|TRBD1|.
TGTGCCAGCAGTTACCGACGGACAGGGGGCAACTATGGCTACACCTTC
CASSYRRTGGNYGYTF
>TRBV7-7|TRBJ1-3|.|once
TGTGCCAGCAGCTCTGACAACGGAAACACCATATATTTT
CASSSDNGNTIYF
>TRBV7-8|TRBJ2-5|.|once
TGTGCCAGCAGCGTAGTGGCCCAGCGCCTCATAGCCCAGTACTTC
CASSVVAQRLIAQYF
>TRBV5-1|TRBJ2-5|.|.
TGCGCCAGCAGCTTGGCCCGCGGTTCTGGAGAGACCCAGTACTTC
CASSLARGSGETQYF
>TRBV4-1|TRBJ1-1|.|.
TGCGCCAGCAGCCAAGAACACCCCGGGGTTGGAACTGAAGCTTTCTTT
CASSQEHPGVGTEAFF
>TRBV5-5|TRBJ2-5|TRBD1|.
TGTGCCAGCAGCTTGATAGGGACAGTTAACCAAGAGACCCAGTACTTC
CASSLIGTVNQETQYF
>TRBV5-1|TRBJ2-1|TRBD2|.
TGCGCCAGCAGCCTCCTTCTAGCGGGAAACTACAATGAGCAGTTCTTC
CASSLLLAGNYNEQFF
>TRBV18|TRBJ1-1|.|.
TGTGCCAGCTCCGAGGTCGAGAACACTGAAGCTTTCTTT
CASSEVENTEAFF
>TRBV6-5|TRBJ1-2|TRBD1|.
TGTGCCAGCAGAGGGACAGGGGGCGATGAACATGGCTACACCTTC
CASRGTGGDEHGYTF
>TRBV10-1|TRBJ2-1|TRBD2|.
TGCGCCAGCAGACCGGGACTAGCGGGAGGTGAGCAGTTCTTC
CASRPGLAGGEQFF
>TRBV9|TRBJ2-2|TRBD2|.
TGTGCCAGCAGCAAAGGGGCGGGAGGCGGGGAGCTGTTTTTT
CASSKGAGGGELFF
>TRBV4-1|TRBJ1-5|.|few
TGCGCCAGCAGCCAAGTTGGGGCCAGCAATCAGCCCCAGCATTTT
CASSQVGASNQPQHF